This T cell receptor (beta chain) is from a study of blood T cell repertoires in COVID-19. Germline values: CDR1 SQVTM, CDR2 ANQGSEA. The CDR3 contains 13 residues. V lost 5 bases and J 4 bases, leaving 12 bases between the germline ends. Data came from immunoSEQ multiplex PCR; TCRdb stores just in-frame clones and leaves some out. The repertoire holds fewer than 450,000 clones, with about 88% as singletons. The sequencing input was peripheral blood. The receptor was derived from a woman aged 70-85 years with COVID-19, enrolled during active disease. The rearrangement joins TRBV29-1 to TRBJ1-5, with D possibly being TRBD1 (5 bases). The CDR3 loop reads CSVLTDLNQPQHF. The CDR3 region has the DNA TGCAGCGTTCTGACAGACTTGAATCAGCCCCAGCATTTT.